The 20 T cell receptor beta chains below come from one sample, sequenced in a study of T cells in localized non-small cell lung cancer. Measured with immunoSEQ multiplex PCR; TCRdb has only the in-frame clones, and not every one. The sample contains 130,000 or so clones, roughly 90% of which appear only once. The sequences come from peripheral blood, collected before any cancer treatment. These TCRs come from a female donor older than 55 with stage I lung adenocarcinoma.

V usage is TRBV19 and J usage is TRBJ2-7, with 10 bases identical to TRBD1. J was trimmed by 5 bases and V by 3 bases; bases with no gene match: 13. This CDR3 is 17 amino acids long. The germline CDR1 and CDR2 sequences are LNHDA and SQIVND (reference sequence). The CDR3 DNA reads as TGTGCCAGTAGTATCTGGGGACAGGGGAGAAGTCGGAACGAGCAGTACTTC. Its translation: CASSIWGQGRSRNEQYF.

The chain has TRBV5-1 and TRBJ2-5; 10 positions match TRBD2. Germline V gives CDR1 SGHRS, CDR2 YFSETQ. The CDR3 totals 16 residues. J lost 4 bases, V lost 0 bases, and 6 bases had no gene match. This CDR3 reads CASSLVLAGVRETQYF. The CDR3 region has the DNA TGCGCCAGCAGCTTGGTTCTAGCGGGAGTTAGAGAGACCCAGTACTTC.

The chain recombines TRBV7-3 with TRBJ1-4; TRBD1 is a possible D gene (6 bases). The germline CDR1 and CDR2 sequences are SGHTA and FQGTGA. The V end was cut by 2 bases, the J end by 8 bases, with 24 bases between. The CDR3 spans 18 residues. For the CDR3, the DNA is TGTGCCAGCAGCTTATGGTCCCCTACAGGGTTAGGATACGAAAAACTGTTTTTT. Encoded protein: CASSLWSPTGLGYEKLFF.

The chain carries TRBV2 and TRBJ2-5, with TRBD1 as a possible D gene (6 bases). The germline V gene has CDR1 SNHLY and CDR2 FYNNEI. The CDR3 covers 14 residues. V lost 1 base, J lost 1 base, and 7 bases lay in between. The CDR3 here is CASSEDRVQETQYF. The CDR3 nucleotides are TGTGCCAGCAGTGAAGACAGGGTCCAAGAGACCCAGTACTTC. The entire variable domain, with the rest obtained from reference TRBV2 and TRBJ2-5, is as follows: EPEVTQTPSHQVTQMGQEVILRCVPISNHLYFYWYRQILGQKVEFLVSFYNNEISEKSEIFDDQFSVERPDGSNFTLKIRSTKLEDSAMYFCASSEDRVQETQYFGPGTRLLVL.

The chain has TRBV13 and TRBJ2-1, with 8 bases that match TRBD2. V dropped 5 bases and J dropped 0; count of bases not matched to a gene: 3. Germline CDR1 PRHDT, CDR2 FYEKMQ (reference sequence). The CDR3 consists of 15 residues. For the CDR3, the DNA is TGTGCCAGCAGCCTAGCGGGTGTCTCCTACAATGAGCAGTTCTTC. The encoded protein is CASSLAGVSYNEQFF.

Here the CDR3 reads CASSIRDLQETQYF. The CDR3 nucleotides are TGTGCCAGCAGCATTCGGGACCTCCAAGAGACCCAGTACTTC. The chain uses TRBV5-4 and TRBJ2-5, with D perhaps TRBD1 or TRBD2 (5 bases each). Germline V gene data show CDR1 as SGHNT and CDR2 as YYREEE (reference sequence). V was clipped by 4 bases and J by 1 base, with 11 bases between them. The CDR3 loop spans 14 amino acids.

This sequence joins TRBV28 and TRBJ1-1; TRBD1 matches 7 bases. CDR1 is MDHEN, CDR2 SYDVKM, per germline. V shed 5 bases, J shed 5 bases, and the junction held 5 bases outside the gene matches. CDR3 length equals 13 residues. The CDR3 DNA sequence: TGTGCCAGCAGTCTCCACAGGGGAACTGAAGCTTTCTTT. Its translation is CASSLHRGTEAFF.

The chain employs TRBV5-1 and TRBJ2-1, with 7 positions matching TRBD1. V trimming: 3 bases; J trimming: 4 bases; junction bases outside the gene matches: 7. Germline-derived CDR1 and CDR2 are SGHRS and YFSETQ. The CDR3 has 15 amino acids. The CDR3 reads CASSSSGGSYNEQFF. The CDR3 bases are TGCGCCAGCAGCTCTTCAGGGGGTTCTTACAATGAGCAGTTCTTC. Using reference TRBV5-1 and TRBJ2-1 for the parts outside the CDR3, the full variable domain is KAGVTQTPRYLIKTRGQQVTLSCSPISGHRSVSWYQQTPGQGLQFLFEYFSETQRNKGNFPGRFSGRQFSNSRSEMNVSTLELGDSALYLCASSSSGGSYNEQFFGPGTRLTVL.

This clone occurred once. This chain connects TRBV7-3 to TRBJ2-6, with D tentatively TRBD2 (5 bases). The CDR3 totals 13 residues. Germline CDR1 is SGHTA and CDR2 is FQGTGA. V was shortened by 8 bases and J by 2 bases, with 7 bases between the two germline ends. In DNA form, the CDR3 reads TGTGCCAGCTCCGGGGCTGGGGCCAACGTCCTGACTTTC. It translates to CASSGAGANVLTF.

The V and J genes are TRBV19 and TRBJ2-7; D call uncertain. The CDR3 covers 12 residues. Germline CDR1 LNHDA, CDR2 SQIVND (reference sequence). The V and J ends lost 4 bases and 7 bases respectively, with 11 bases between them. CDR3 residues: CASSSPFGEQYF. For the CDR3, the DNA is TGTGCCAGTAGTAGCCCCTTTGGGGAGCAGTACTTC.

The V gene is TRBV7-3, the J gene TRBJ2-2; D assignment may be TRBD1 or TRBD2 (5 bases each). V lost 1 base to trimming and J lost 8 bases, with 20 bases between them. CDR1 is SGHTA, CDR2 FQGTGA, per germline. The CDR3 loop spans 17 amino acids. The CDR3 loop reads CASSLMGTREGRGELFF. The CDR3 DNA reads as TGTGCCAGCAGCTTAATGGGGACGAGGGAAGGGAGAGGGGAGCTGTTTTTT.

The chain recombines TRBV7-9 with TRBJ2-1; maybe TRBD1 (6 bases). The CDR3 runs to 17 residues. Between the trimmed V and J ends, which lost 5 bases and 7 bases, there was a span of 24 bases. Germline V gene lookup returns CDR1 SEHNR and CDR2 FQNEAQ (reference sequence). The CDR3 nucleotides read TGTGCCAGCAGCCCTACTCCGGGACAAAAAGGAGAGAATGAGCAGTTCTTC. Amino acids: CASSPTPGQKGENEQFF.

V gene TRBV27 combines with J gene TRBJ2-5; 10 bases are shared with TRBD1. Per germline, CDR1 MNHEY and CDR2 SMNVEV (reference sequence). Losses at the gene ends were 5 bases for V and 4 bases for J; bases not matched to a gene: 13. This CDR3 is built from 17 residues. CDR3: CASSLRDRGSSRETQYF. CDR3 in DNA: TGTGCCAGCAGTCTGCGGGACAGGGGCTCCTCGCGAGAGACCCAGTACTTC.

The chain combines TRBV29-1 with TRBJ2-1; 7 bases agree with TRBD2. This CDR3 is 12 amino acids long. The J segment lost 8 bases and the V segment lost 3 bases, leaving 4 bases of the junction unmatched. CDR1 and CDR2 from the germline V gene are SQVTM and ANQGSEA. CDR3 sequence reads: CSVEGLTDEQFF. DNA of the CDR3: TGCAGCGTTGAGGGACTAACGGATGAGCAGTTCTTC.

The J gene is TRBJ1-2, the V gene TRBV18; no clear D gene. With 3 bases removed from V and 1 base from J, the gap between germline ends came to 9 bases. Per germline, CDR1 KGHSH and CDR2 LQKENI. CDR3 length: 14 residues. CDR3: CASSPPPLNYGYTF. The CDR3, as DNA: TGTGCCAGCTCACCTCCCCCTCTTAACTATGGCTACACCTTC.

The V call is TRBV6-1, the J call TRBJ2-1, with a weak D call TRBD1 (6 bases). V lost 7 bases and J lost 0, with 13 bases in between. This CDR3 has 15 residues. Germline assignment: CDR1 MNHNS and CDR2 SASEGT. CDR3 in DNA: TGTGCCAGCACCCACCGGGACACCTCCTACAATGAGCAGTTCTTC. This codes for CASTHRDTSYNEQFF.

The J gene is TRBJ1-4, the V gene TRBV28; no reliable D call. Trimming stripped 3 bases from V and 8 bases from J, with 4 bases between. CDR3 length equals 11 residues. Per germline, CDR1 MDHEN and CDR2 SYDVKM. The CDR3 bases are TGTGCCAGCAGTTTTGAGGAAAAACTGTTTTTT. Protein sequence: CASSFEEKLFF.

The V and J genes are TRBV30 and TRBJ1-5; D possibly corresponds to TRBD1 (6 bases). Germline V gene data show CDR1 as GTSNPN and CDR2 as SVGIG (reference sequence). CDR3 length: 13 amino acids. V was clipped by 5 bases and J by 4 bases, with 12 bases between them. As DNA, the CDR3 is TGTGCCTGGGATACAGGGTCGAATCAGCCCCAGCATTTT. Residues: CAWDTGSNQPQHF.

The chain links TRBV2 to TRBJ2-1; 8 nucleotides agree with TRBD1. Germline lookup yields CDR1 SNHLY and CDR2 FYNNEI. The trim removed 7 bases at V and 0 bases at J, leaving 5 bases unmatched. The CDR3 has 15 residues. DNA of the CDR3: TGTGCCAGCACAGGGGGCCCAAGCTCCTACAATGAGCAGTTCTTC. It yields the protein CASTGGPSSYNEQFF.

J is TRBJ2-7 and V is TRBV28; 7 positions agree with TRBD2. Germline CDR1 reads MDHEN; CDR2 reads SYDVKM. The CDR3 has 13 residues. J lost 1 base, V lost 7 bases, and 4 bases had no gene match. The CDR3 spells CASIGLGSYEQYF. The CDR3 region has the DNA TGTGCCAGCATCGGACTAGGATCCTACGAGCAGTACTTC.